Listed below are T cell receptor beta chains from one sample, sequenced in a study of blood T cells in healthy people across ages. TCRdb itself ran the 5' RACE reads through MiXCR, one entry per CDR3 protein. The sample contains some 550,000 distinct CDR3 sequences, under 55% of which appear only once. Input material: blood. These receptors were taken from a man aged 80 or over in good health. Both conserved end residues are part of each CDR3. The D gene is left open where the match is weak. Clone size is not always given. Where it is, it says once, few, many or a class for expanded clones.

j_gene: TRBJ1-2
v_gene: TRBV25-1
abundance: NA
len: 13
d_gene: NA
CDR3nt: TGTGCCAGCAGTAAGACCAGTTACTATGGCTACACCTTC
CDR3aa: CASSKTSYYGYTF

j_gene: TRBJ2-1
v_gene: TRBV29-1
abundance: NA
len: 14
d_gene: NA
CDR3nt: TGCAGCGTTGAGGGGTATGCCTTTAACAATGAGCAGTTCTTC
CDR3aa: CSVEGYAFNNEQFF

j_gene: TRBJ1-2
v_gene: TRBV7-2
abundance: NA
len: 14
d_gene: TRBD1
CDR3nt: TGTGCCAGCAGCTTACAGGGGGATAACTATGGCTACACCTTC
CDR3aa: CASSLQGDNYGYTF

j_gene: TRBJ2-3
v_gene: TRBV10-3
abundance: NA
len: 12
d_gene: NA
CDR3nt: TGTGCCATCAGTGAGGAGACAGATACGCAGTATTTT
CDR3aa: CAISEETDTQYF

j_gene: TRBJ2-1
v_gene: TRBV5-1
abundance: NA
len: 16
d_gene: TRBD1
CDR3nt: TGCGCCAGCAGCTTGCTCGGACAGGGGGCTGCGAATGAGCAGTTCTTC
CDR3aa: CASSLLGQGAANEQFF

j_gene: TRBJ2-4
v_gene: TRBV3-1
abundance: NA
len: 15
d_gene: NA
CDR3nt: TGTGCCAGCAGCCAAGATGGTTACCCGTCGGACATTCAGTACTTC
CDR3aa: CASSQDGYPSDIQYF

j_gene: TRBJ2-5
v_gene: TRBV10-3
abundance: NA
len: 14
d_gene: TRBD1
CDR3nt: TGTGCCATCAGTCCGGGACAGGGTGTTGGGACCCAGTACTTC
CDR3aa: CAISPGQGVGTQYF

j_gene: TRBJ2-1
v_gene: TRBV20-1
abundance: few
len: 12
d_gene: NA
CDR3nt: TGCAGTGCTGGGGACTCTAGGAATGAGCAGTTCTTC
CDR3aa: CSAGDSRNEQFF

j_gene: TRBJ2-7
v_gene: TRBV7-9
abundance: NA
len: 12
d_gene: NA
CDR3nt: TGTGCCAGCAGCACCGGGTCCGCCGAGCAGTACTTC
CDR3aa: CASSTGSAEQYF

j_gene: TRBJ2-6
v_gene: TRBV11-2
abundance: NA
len: 16
d_gene: NA
CDR3nt: TGTGCCAGCAGCTTAGTAATTGCCTCTGGGGCCAACGTCCTGACTTTC
CDR3aa: CASSLVIASGANVLTF

j_gene: TRBJ1-2
v_gene: TRBV5-1
abundance: few
len: 13
d_gene: NA
CDR3nt: TGCGCCAGCAGCCTATCCACTAACTATGGCTACACCTTC
CDR3aa: CASSLSTNYGYTF

j_gene: TRBJ2-7
v_gene: TRBV6-5
abundance: many
len: 15
d_gene: NA
CDR3nt: TGTGCCAGCAGTAAATACGAGGACGGCACCTACGAGCAGTACTTC
CDR3aa: CASSKYEDGTYEQYF

j_gene: TRBJ2-1
v_gene: TRBV5-1
abundance: NA
len: 15
d_gene: TRBD1
CDR3nt: TGCGCCAGCAGCGGGGGACAGGGGGCTCTCAATGAGCAGTTCTTC
CDR3aa: CASSGGQGALNEQFF

j_gene: TRBJ2-1
v_gene: TRBV6-5
abundance: NA
len: 18
d_gene: TRBD2
CDR3nt: TGTGCCAGCAGTTCGGGGACTAGCGGGAGACCGTCCTACAATGAGCAGTTCTTC
CDR3aa: CASSSGTSGRPSYNEQFF

j_gene: TRBJ2-5
v_gene: TRBV5-5
abundance: few
len: 12
d_gene: NA
CDR3nt: TGTGCCAGCAGCTTACAACCCCCGACCCAGTACTTC
CDR3aa: CASSLQPPTQYF